The 12 T cell receptor beta chains below all came from one sample that was sequenced in a study of identifying expanded T cells in peripheral blood. Sequencing was performed with immunoSEQ multiplex PCR; in TCRdb, only in-frame clones are kept and a portion is missing. The sample consists of roughly 84,000 clones, 70% to 90% of them appearing once. Sequencing input: blood. The receptors were sampled from a person aged 18 to 75 in good health.

The V gene is TRBV5-1, the J gene TRBJ2-7; a possible D gene is TRBD1 (5 bases). Trimming pared 3 bases from V and 0 bases from J, leaving 13 bases between. This CDR3 spans 15 amino acids. Germline values: CDR1 SGHRS, CDR2 YFSETQ. The CDR3 region has the DNA TGCGCCAGCAGCTACCAGGGCACGAGCTCCTACGAGCAGTACTTC. This sequence encodes CASSYQGTSSYEQYF.

This clone occurred once. The CDR3 DNA sequence: TGTGCCAGCTCACCACTGCAGGGGACCCAAGAGACCCAGTACTTC. Residues: CASSPLQGTQETQYF. The V and J genes are TRBV18 and TRBJ2-5; tentative D call: TRBD1 (6 bases). The CDR3 runs 15 residues. CDR1 is KGHSH, CDR2 LQKENI, per germline. Deletions cut 1 base from V and 1 base from J, with 10 bases between.

V gene TRBV7-9 combines with J gene TRBJ2-1; TRBD2 might be the D (5 bases). The V gene's germline CDR1 is SEHNR and CDR2 FQNEAQ (reference sequence). The CDR3 is 17 amino acids. V was shortened by 3 bases and J by 7 bases, with 22 bases between the two germline ends. DNA of the CDR3: TGTGCCAGCAGCTTGGAGCAAGGAGGCCCTTGGAATAATGAGCAGTTCTTC. Its translation: CASSLEQGGPWNNEQFF.

The V and J genes are TRBV29-1 and TRBJ1-1; D is possibly TRBD1 (5 bases). The length of the CDR3 is 12 residues. V was cut by 5 bases and J by 2 bases, with 9 bases left in between. The germline gives CDR1 SQVTM, CDR2 ANQGSEA. The CDR3 coding sequence is TGCAGCGTTTGGCAGGGTAACACTGAAGCTTTCTTT. It is translated as CSVWQGNTEAFF. Filled out from reference TRBV29-1 and TRBJ1-1, the complete variable domain reads SAVISQKPSRDICQRGTSLTIQCQVDSQVTMMFWYRQQPGQSLTLIATANQGSEATYESGFVIDKFPISRPNLTFSTLTVSNMSPEDSSIYLCSVWQGNTEAFFGQGTRLTVV.

The J gene is TRBJ2-5, the V gene TRBV5-4; 7 bases map to TRBD1. The germline CDR1 and CDR2 sequences are SGHNT and YYREEE (reference sequence). The ends lost 4 bases at V and 5 bases at J; junction bases unmatched: 8. The CDR3 runs 14 residues. CDR3 DNA: TGTGCCAGCAGCCTACCTGACAGGGTTGAGACCCAGTACTTC. This encodes CASSLPDRVETQYF. Full variable domain (outside the CDR3, taken from reference TRBV5-4 and TRBJ2-5): ETGVTQSPTHLIKTRGQQVTLRCSSQSGHNTVSWYQQALGQGPQFIFQYYREEENGRGNFPPRFSGLQFPNYSSELNVNALELDDSALYLCASSLPDRVETQYFGPGTRLLVL.

This clone was counted once. This chain connects TRBV6-5 to TRBJ2-2, with 7 bases fitting TRBD1. This CDR3 contains 14 residues. The junction had 5 bases not matched to a gene; V was cut back by 6 bases and J by 4 bases. Germline V gene data show CDR1 as MNHEY and CDR2 as SVGAGI. CDR3 region: CASRTGTATGELFF. The DNA for the CDR3 is TGTGCCAGCAGGACCGGGACAGCCACCGGGGAGCTGTTTTTT.

This clone is a singleton in its sample. This sequence joins TRBV2 and TRBJ2-2, with D tentatively TRBD1 or TRBD2 (5 bases each). The CDR3 totals 14 residues. V lost 6 bases to trimming and J lost 7 bases, with 15 bases between them. Germline assignment: CDR1 SNHLY and CDR2 FYNNEI. CDR3 sequence: CASSRARGGGELFF. CDR3 nucleotides: TGTGCCAGCAGCCGTGCGAGGGGTGGCGGGGAGCTGTTTTTT.

The CDR3 nucleotides are TGTGCCAGCAGCGACTCCACCTCAATGGCGGGAGGGGGTAATGAGCAGTTCTTC. It yields the protein CASSDSTSMAGGGNEQFF. The V gene is TRBV9, the J gene TRBJ2-1, with 9 positions matching TRBD2. Trimming removed 3 bases from V and 7 bases from J; junction bases left unmatched: 17. The CDR3 runs to 18 residues. Germline lookup yields CDR1 SGDLS and CDR2 YYNGEE.

V is TRBV19 and J is TRBJ2-1; D is possibly TRBD2 (7 bases). The V and J ends lost 7 bases and 2 bases respectively, with 15 bases between them. The CDR3 extends over 15 amino acids. Germline CDR1 reads LNHDA; CDR2 reads SQIVND (reference sequence). This CDR3 reads CASTGGGRPYNEQFF. The CDR3 coding sequence is TGTGCCAGTACTGGGGGCGGGAGACCCTACAATGAGCAGTTCTTC.

The chain employs TRBV6-4 and TRBJ1-4; 8 bases match TRBD1. The CDR3 has 13 residues. With V trimmed by 5 bases and J by 8 bases, 4 bases remained unmatched. Germline V gene sequence: CDR1 MRHNA, CDR2 SNTAGT. Here the CDR3 reads CASSPDRGEKLFF. The CDR3, as DNA: TGTGCCAGCAGTCCCGACAGGGGAGAAAAACTGTTTTTT.

The chain couples TRBV14 to TRBJ2-1; 10 nucleotides match TRBD2. In germline, CDR1 is SGHDN, CDR2 FVKESK. The CDR3 contains 19 residues. J gave up 9 bases and V 0 bases, and 17 bases lay outside the gene matches. CDR3 DNA sequence: TGTGCCAGCAGCCAAGAAACCCCCTTCTCAGCGGGGGGGCGATTTGAGCAGTTCTTC. Amino acids: CASSQETPFSAGGRFEQFF.

Here the CDR3 reads CASSTLDRDTGELFF. For the CDR3, the DNA is TGTGCCAGTAGTACTCTGGACAGGGACACCGGGGAGCTGTTTTTT. The V call is TRBV19, the J call TRBJ2-2, with 8 bases identical to TRBD1. Germline-derived CDR1 and CDR2 are LNHDA and SQIVND (reference sequence). The length of the CDR3 is 15 residues. After removal of 4 bases from V and 3 bases from J, the junction contained 4 bases not matched to a gene.